The clone carrying this T cell receptor beta chain was picked up a small number of times. What it recognizes is unknown. The library came from three nested PCR rounds adapted from ARM-PCR protocols. TCRdb called the multiplex PCR reads again in MiXCR, with one record for every CDR3 protein. The table records around 210,000 distinct CDR3 sequences, around 71% of them present only once. Germline lookup yields CDR1 SGHNT and CDR2 YYREEE (reference sequence). This CDR3 is 15 amino acids long. Trimming took 3 bases from V and 6 from J; bases not matched to a gene: 5. The entry originates in a study of tumor and adjacent non-tumor tissue in lung cancer. No cell sorting was done before RNA was extracted from the tissue. Between August and November 2014, newly diagnosed, chemotherapy-naive lung cancer patients underwent thoracic surgery in China. Study observations and caveats: Tumor TCR diversity, when higher, was linked to shorter survival. In normal lung, the top 100 clones were significantly more dominant than in tumor.

V is TRBV5-4 and J is TRBJ2-1; 11 bases agree with TRBD2. The sequence came from a man aged 60-69 years with non-small cell lung cancer. The sample taken for sequencing was lung tumor tissue. The CDR3: CASSSYSGGANEQFF. The DNA for the CDR3 is TGTGCCAGCAGCTCCTATAGCGGGGGGGCCAATGAGCAGTTCTTC.